The 7 T cell receptor beta chains given below trace back to one sample, sequenced in a study of T cells in Graves' hyperthyroidism and ophthalmopathy. Authors of the study amplified TCR beta CDR3 regions from RNA transcripts. The TCR CDR3 was amplified in a first-round RT-PCR using the HTBI primer set. TCRdb fed the multiplex PCR reads into MiXCR, producing one record per CDR3 protein. Of about 610,000 distinct CDR3 sequences in the sample, about 14% were seen once. The sequenced material came from blood. The receptors were sampled from a woman aged 35 to 49 with Graves' ophthalmopathy.

This clonotype has ten or more counts. The gene calls are TRBV12-5 and TRBJ1-5, with TRBD1 matching 7 bases. The germline gives CDR1 LGHNT, CDR2 FRNRAP. This CDR3 has 17 amino acids. V lost 0 bases, J lost 0 bases, and 5 bases stayed unmatched. CDR3 coding DNA: TGTGCTAGTGGTTTGGTACTGGCAGGGGGTAGCAATCAGCCCCAGCATTTT. Encoded protein: CASGLVLAGGSNQPQHF. The whole variable domain, remainder taken from reference TRBV12-5 and TRBJ1-5, is DARVTQTPRHKVTEMGQEVTMRCQPILGHNTVFWYRQTMMQGLELLAYFRNRAPLDDSGMPKDRFSAEMPDATLATLKIQPSEPRDSAVYFCASGLVLAGGSNQPQHFGDGTRLSIL.

The V and J genes are TRBV10-3 and TRBJ1-2; tentative D call: TRBD1 (5 bases). Germline V lookup: CDR1 ENHRY, CDR2 SYGVKD. The ends were cut back, 3 bases at V and 2 bases at J, with 19 bases in the middle. The CDR3 length is 17 residues. Written as DNA, the CDR3 is TGTGCCATCAGTGATTGGGGGACTCCAACCCAGAACTATGGCTACACCTTC. Encoded protein: CAISDWGTPTQNYGYTF.

This clonotype was recorded at least ten times. The chain employs TRBV6-5 and TRBJ2-5; TRBD2 matches at 10 bases. Trimming at V came to 2 bases and at J to 5 bases, leaving 5 bases not matched to a gene. Germline-derived CDR1 and CDR2 are MNHEY and SVGAGI. The CDR3 contains 15 residues. The CDR3 region is CASSYQREGRETQYF. CDR3 bases: TGTGCCAGCAGTTACCAGCGGGAGGGCCGGGAGACCCAGTACTTC.

This clonotype has a count of ten or more. V is TRBV6-1 and J is TRBJ1-3; 10 bases map to TRBD1. The CDR3 spans 15 residues. V dropped 5 bases and J dropped 4; count of bases not matched to a gene: 5. Germline V gives CDR1 MNHNS, CDR2 SASEGT. CDR3 loop: CASSPGTGVGNTIYF. The CDR3 DNA sequence: TGTGCCAGCAGTCCCGGGACAGGGGTCGGAAACACCATATATTTT.

This clonotype was observed a handful of times. The CDR3 DNA follows: TGTGCCAGCAGCTTACTCCCAAGGAGCCGATCCTACGAGCAGTACTTC. It codes for CASSLLPRSRSYEQYF. The chain links TRBV11-2 to TRBJ2-7; D gene ambiguous. CDR1 is SGHAT and CDR2 is FQNNGV in the germline V gene. The CDR3 contains 16 residues. Trimming stripped 2 bases from V and 1 base from J, with 15 bases between.

This clonotype was counted many times. The V call is TRBV2, the J call TRBJ2-7; unclear D gene. CDR1 and CDR2 from the germline V gene are SNHLY and FYNNEI. CDR3 length: 13 amino acids. The V end lost 3 bases, the J end lost 5 bases, and 11 bases lay between the germline ends. This CDR3 is CASSEHGRNEQYF. The CDR3 DNA sequence: TGTGCCAGCAGTGAGCACGGCAGAAACGAGCAGTACTTC.

V usage is TRBV29-1 and J usage is TRBJ2-7; 8 positions match TRBD1. Germline trimming cut 0 bases from V and 7 bases from J; bases unmatched to any gene: 8. The CDR3 spans 14 residues. CDR1 and CDR2 from the germline V gene are SQVTM and ANQGSEA. CDR3 region: CSVEELRGREEQYF. The CDR3 DNA is TGCAGCGTTGAAGAACTCAGGGGGCGGGAAGAGCAGTACTTC.